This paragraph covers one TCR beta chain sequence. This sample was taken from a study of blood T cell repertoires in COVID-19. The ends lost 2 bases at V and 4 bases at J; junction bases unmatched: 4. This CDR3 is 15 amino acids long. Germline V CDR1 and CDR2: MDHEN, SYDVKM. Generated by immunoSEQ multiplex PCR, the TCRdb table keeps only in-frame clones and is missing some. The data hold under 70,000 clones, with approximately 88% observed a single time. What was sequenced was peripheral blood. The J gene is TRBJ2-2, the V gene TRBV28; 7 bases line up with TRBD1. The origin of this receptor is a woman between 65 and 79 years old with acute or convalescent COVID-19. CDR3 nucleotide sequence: TGTGCCAGCAGTTTAGAGGGGGCGGGCACCGGGGAGCTGTTTTTT. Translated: CASSLEGAGTGELFF. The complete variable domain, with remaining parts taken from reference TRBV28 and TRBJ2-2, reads DVKVTQSSRYLVKRTGEKVFLECVQDMDHENMFWYRQDPGLGLRLIYFSYDVKMKEKGDIPEGYSVSREKKERFSLILESASTNQTSMYLCASSLEGAGTGELFFGEGSRLTVL.